What follows describes a single TCR beta chain. TCRdb's copy holds only in-frame clones and misses some; the assay was immunoSEQ multiplex PCR. The sample shows more than 100,000 clones, over 75% of them seen only once. The sample is drawn from a study of blood T cell repertoires in COVID-19. Germline CDR1 is KGHSH and CDR2 is LQKENI. This CDR3 is built from 19 residues. The V gene lost 6 bases and the J gene lost 2 bases, with 28 bases spanning the gap. The V gene is TRBV18, the J gene TRBJ2-5; perhaps TRBD1 as D (6 bases). Sequencing was done on a sample of peripheral blood. The TCR sequence derives from a human donor in a cohort sampled during active or convalescent COVID-19. CDR3 sequence reads: CASSPRRRGEGQSQETQYF. CDR3 DNA sequence: TGTGCCAGCTCCCCAAGACGGCGAGGAGAAGGACAGTCACAAGAGACCCAGTACTTC. The whole variable domain, remainder taken from reference TRBV18 and TRBJ2-5, is NAGVMQNPRHLVRRRGQEARLRCSPMKGHSHVYWYRQLPEEGLKFMVYLQKENIIDESGMPKERFSAEFPKEGPSILRIQQVVRGDSAAYFCASSPRRRGEGQSQETQYFGPGTRLLVL.